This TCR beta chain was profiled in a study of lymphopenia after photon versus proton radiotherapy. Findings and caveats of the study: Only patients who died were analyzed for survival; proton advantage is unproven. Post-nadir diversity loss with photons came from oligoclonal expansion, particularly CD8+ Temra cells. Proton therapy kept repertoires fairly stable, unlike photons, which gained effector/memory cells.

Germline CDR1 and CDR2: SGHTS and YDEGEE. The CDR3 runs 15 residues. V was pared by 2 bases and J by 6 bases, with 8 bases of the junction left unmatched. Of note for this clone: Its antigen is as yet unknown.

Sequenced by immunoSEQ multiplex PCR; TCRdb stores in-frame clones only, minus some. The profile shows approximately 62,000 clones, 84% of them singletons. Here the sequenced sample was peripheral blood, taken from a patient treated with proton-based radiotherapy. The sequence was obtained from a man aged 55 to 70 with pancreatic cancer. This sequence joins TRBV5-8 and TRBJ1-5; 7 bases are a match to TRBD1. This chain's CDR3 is CASSLTGVQGQPQHF. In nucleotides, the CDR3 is TGTGCCAGCAGCTTAACAGGGGTTCAGGGTCAGCCCCAGCATTTT.